This record covers a single TCR beta chain. This entry is derived from a study of blood T cell repertoires in COVID-19. Overall study context: Specimens from acute and convalescent COVID-19 originated in the United States, Italy and Spain. PBMCs, B-cell-depleted T cells, or T cells provided the cDNA or gDNA that made up the material.

Per the original methods: Reference gene primer amplification in the assay estimated nucleated cell counts. Profiled with immunoSEQ multiplex PCR; TCRdb holds only in-frame clones, not every one. V and J calls and clone size are given by that table; D and trimming were obtained from the DNA. In the table there are about 180,000 clones, roughly 81% of which are singletons. The V end was cut by 6 bases, the J end by 3 bases, with 6 bases between. Germline CDR1 MDHEN, CDR2 SYDVKM. The CDR3 contains 12 residues. The clonotype originates from an elderly woman with COVID-19, enrolled during active disease. The chain is built from TRBV28 and TRBJ1-3; D uncertain. The sequenced sample was peripheral blood. The CDR3 here is CASREVGNTIYF. CDR3 sequence (DNA): TGTGCCAGCAGAGAGGTTGGAAACACCATATATTTT.